One and the same sample provided the 15 T cell receptor beta chains below, sequenced in a study of regulatory T cells in long-lasting Graves disease. For TCR beta, libraries came from iRepertoire HTBI primers and Arm-PCR of CDR3 regions. TCRdb re-derived calls from the multiplex PCR reads in MiXCR, one entry per CDR3 protein. Of under 800,000 distinct CDR3 sequences in the sample, under 20% were seen once. The time point: newly diagnosed GD, antithyroid drugs for less than 3 months. RNA isolated from PBMCs was used to make the TCR library. These data were also reused for a study on T cells in Graves' hyperthyroidism and ophthalmopathy.

The sequenced sample was peripheral blood mononuclear cells (PBMCs), obtained at new diagnosis, from a patient treated with antithyroid drugs. The receptors were gathered from a woman aged 25-40 years with Graves disease.

A few counts support this clonotype. The chain uses TRBV10-3 and TRBJ2-2; no clear D gene. V was trimmed by 3 bases and J by 7 bases, leaving 15 bases between them. The CDR3 length is 15 residues. Germline CDR1 is ENHRY and CDR2 is SYGVKD. Here the CDR3 DNA reads TGTGCCATCAGTGACCAGTATAGATTTGGCGGGGAGCTGTTTTTT. This encodes CAISDQYRFGGELFF.

Concerning this clonotype: This may come from a read error, since a much larger clone is one base off. The chain combines TRBV20-1 with TRBJ1-5; D may be TRBD1 (5 bases). Deletions cut 5 bases from V and 4 bases from J, with 12 bases between. CDR1 is DFQATT and CDR2 is SNEGSKA in the germline V gene (reference sequence). CDR3 size: 13 residues. CDR3 in amino acids: CSASDSLNQPQHF. Written as DNA, the CDR3 is TGCAGTGCTTCTGACAGTTTAAATCAGCCCCAGCATTTT.

The gene calls are TRBV6-4 and TRBJ1-1, with D possibly TRBD1 on 5 matching bases. The CDR3 spans 15 residues. Trimming removed 4 bases at V and 4 bases at J, with 16 bases between. CDR1 and CDR2 from the germline V gene are MRHNA and SNTAGT. The chain's CDR3 is CASSVEPGLSTEAFF. CDR3 nucleotide sequence: TGTGCCAGCAGTGTCGAACCGGGACTCTCCACTGAAGCTTTCTTT.

This clonotype was counted between two and nine times. The chain couples TRBV30 to TRBJ2-7; no clear D. This CDR3 comprises 17 residues. With 3 bases removed from V and 1 base from J, the gap between germline ends came to 22 bases. Germline V CDR1 and CDR2: GTSNPN, SVGIG (reference sequence). CDR3 region: CAWRPSSAYSTSYEQYF. The CDR3 DNA reads as TGTGCCTGGAGGCCTTCCTCCGCCTACTCCACTTCCTACGAGCAGTACTTC.

This clonotype showed up many times. The chain has TRBV28 and TRBJ2-5; TRBD1 is a possible D gene (5 bases). CDR3 length: 17 amino acids. V was cut by 6 bases and J by 1 base, with 21 bases left in between. Germline CDR1 is MDHEN and CDR2 is SYDVKM. The CDR3: CASRAHPRDRLQETQYF. The CDR3 region has the DNA TGTGCCAGCAGGGCGCACCCTCGAGACAGACTCCAAGAGACCCAGTACTTC.

The rearrangement uses TRBV20-1 and TRBJ2-3; 8 bases align to TRBD2. Germline V gives CDR1 DFQATT, CDR2 SNEGSKA (reference sequence). The CDR3 runs 14 residues. V lost 5 bases, J lost 4 bases, and 8 bases stayed unmatched. CDR3 sequence reads: CSAPASGRADTQYF. CDR3 DNA: TGCAGTGCTCCCGCTAGCGGGCGAGCAGATACGCAGTATTTT.

V and J are TRBV5-1 and TRBJ2-7, with a possible D match to TRBD2 (6 bases). The CDR3 is 17 amino acids. V shed 4 bases and J shed 0 bases, with 20 bases lying between them. CDR1 SGHRS and CDR2 YFSETQ come from the germline V gene. The DNA of the CDR3 is TGCGCCAGCAGCCCCACCGCCCGACTAGGCATCTCCTACGAGCAGTACTTC. Protein: CASSPTARLGISYEQYF.

This clonotype has more than one count but fewer than ten. V usage is TRBV20-1 and J usage is TRBJ2-5, with 7 bases fitting TRBD2. V lost 4 bases, J lost 7 bases, and 9 bases stayed unmatched. Per the germline V gene, CDR1 is DFQATT and CDR2 is SNEGSKA (reference sequence). The CDR3 runs 13 residues. CDR3 DNA: TGCAGTGCTAACAAAGACGGGGGGTGGACCCAGTACTTC. Translation gives CSANKDGGWTQYF.

This sequence joins TRBV7-8 and TRBJ2-2, with TRBD2 matching 9 bases. This CDR3 comprises 16 residues. Germline V gives CDR1 SGHVS, CDR2 FQNEAQ. The junction had 6 bases not matched to a gene; V was cut back by 3 bases and J by 4 bases. CDR3 sequence reads: CASSFRREGPTGELFF. For the CDR3, the DNA is TGTGCCAGCAGCTTCCGGCGGGAGGGCCCCACCGGGGAGCTGTTTTTT.

The chain couples TRBV29-1 to TRBJ2-5; D gene uncertain. CDR1 SQVTM and CDR2 ANQGSEA come from the germline V gene. CDR3 length equals 13 residues. Trimming removed 4 bases at V and 1 base at J, with 10 bases between. The CDR3 bases are TGCAGCGTTGCCAGCGTATTCCAAGAGACCCAGTACTTC. Its protein is CSVASVFQETQYF.

Ten or more counts support this clonotype. The chain uses TRBV15 and TRBJ2-7; D is undetermined. The length of the CDR3 is 12 residues. V was cut by 1 base and J by 6 bases, with 7 bases left in between. The V gene's germline CDR1 is LNHNV and CDR2 YYDKDF (reference sequence). The CDR3 here is CATSRGGGEQYF. CDR3 coding DNA: TGTGCCACCAGCAGAGGTGGTGGCGAGCAGTACTTC.

This clonotype has just a few counts. The V gene is TRBV20-1, the J gene TRBJ1-2; D is ambiguous. This CDR3 region has 12 residues. CDR1 DFQATT and CDR2 SNEGSKA come from the germline V gene (reference sequence). V was cut by 6 bases and J by 7 bases, with 15 bases left in between. DNA of the CDR3: TGCAGTGCCGGCAGGAGAGGTGCTGGCTACACCTTC. Translating it yields CSAGRRGAGYTF.

The V and J genes are TRBV18 and TRBJ2-3; 12 positions match TRBD1. The CDR3 has 15 amino acids. V lost 3 bases and J lost 8; bases outside the gene matches: 6. Germline CDR1 KGHSH, CDR2 LQKENI. DNA for the CDR3: TGTGCCAGCTCACCGGGACAGGGGGCGCAGGGTACGCAGTATTTT. This gives the protein CASSPGQGAQGTQYF.

This clonotype was recorded many times. J is TRBJ1-1 and V is TRBV11-1, with 8 bases lining up with TRBD1. This CDR3 spans 14 amino acids. V lost 6 bases and J lost 0; bases outside the gene matches: 3. In germline, CDR1 is SGHAT, CDR2 FQDESV (reference sequence). For the CDR3, the DNA is TGTGCCAGCAGAAGGGACAGGTTGAACACTGAAGCTTTCTTT. It is translated as CASRRDRLNTEAFF. The full variable domain, with the rest looked up from reference TRBV11-1 and TRBJ1-1, is EAEVAQSPRYKITEKSQAVAFWCDPISGHATLYWYRQILGQGPELLVQFQDESVVDDSQLPKDRFSAERLKGVDSTLKIQPAELGDSAMYLCASRRDRLNTEAFFGQGTRLTVV.

In its sample, this clonotype was seen many times. The chain employs TRBV7-3 and TRBJ1-1; no clear D. There are 13 residues in the CDR3. Between the trimmed V and J ends, which lost 1 base and 4 bases, there was a span of 7 bases. The germline gives CDR1 SGHTA, CDR2 FQGTGA. CDR3 loop: CASSLSDSTEAFF. The CDR3 DNA is TGTGCCAGCAGCTTAAGTGATAGCACTGAAGCTTTCTTT.